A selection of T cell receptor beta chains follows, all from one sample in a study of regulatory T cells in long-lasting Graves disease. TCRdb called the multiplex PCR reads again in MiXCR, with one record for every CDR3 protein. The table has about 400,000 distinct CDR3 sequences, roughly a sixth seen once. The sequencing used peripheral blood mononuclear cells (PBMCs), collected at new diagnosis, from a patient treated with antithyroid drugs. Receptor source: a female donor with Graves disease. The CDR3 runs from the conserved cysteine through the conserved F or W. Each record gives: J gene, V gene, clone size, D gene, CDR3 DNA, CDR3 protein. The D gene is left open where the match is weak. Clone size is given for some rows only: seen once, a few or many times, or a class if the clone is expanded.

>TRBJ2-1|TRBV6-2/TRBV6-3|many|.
TGTGCCAGCCAATACAGGCCCAGTGTTTTTCCCCACAATGAGCAGTTCTTC
CASQYRPSVFPHNEQFF
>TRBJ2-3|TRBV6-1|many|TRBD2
TGTGCCAGCACAATTAGCGGGGGGGCCTCAGATACGCAGTATTTT
CASTISGGASDTQYF
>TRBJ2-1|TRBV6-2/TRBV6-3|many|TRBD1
TGTGCCAGCAGTACTGACAGGGTCAATGAGCAGTTCTTC
CASSTDRVNEQFF
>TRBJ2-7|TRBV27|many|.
TGTGCCAGCAGTTTATCGGGGCTAGCCAACTACGAGCAGTACTTC
CASSLSGLANYEQYF
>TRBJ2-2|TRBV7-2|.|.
TGTGCCAGCCCCAAAAACCCGGGAAACACCGGGGAGCTGTTTTTT
CASPKNPGNTGELFF
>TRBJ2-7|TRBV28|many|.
TGTGCCACCGCCCAGAGCTCCTACGAGCAGTACTTC
CATAQSSYEQYF
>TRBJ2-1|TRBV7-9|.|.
TGTGCCAGCAGCCCCCCCGTTTCCAATGAGCAGTTCTTC
CASSPPVSNEQFF
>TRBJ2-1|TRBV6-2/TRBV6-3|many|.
TGTGCCAGCGTGGACTCCTACAGCCAGTTCTTC
CASVDSYSQFF
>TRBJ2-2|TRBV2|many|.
TGTGCCAGCAGTGAGACGGGTCCCCGGGGGGAGCTGTTTTTT
CASSETGPRGELFF
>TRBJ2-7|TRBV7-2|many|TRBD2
TGTGCCAGCAGCCTCGGGACTAGCGGGACCTACGAGCAGTACTTC
CASSLGTSGTYEQYF
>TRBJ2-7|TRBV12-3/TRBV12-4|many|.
TGTGCCAGCAGTTTTTTGGGCAGGGACTACGAGCAGTACTTC
CASSFLGRDYEQYF
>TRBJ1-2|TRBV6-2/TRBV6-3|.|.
TGTGCCAGCAGTGAACAGGGCCTTGAGGGCTACACCTTC
CASSEQGLEGYTF
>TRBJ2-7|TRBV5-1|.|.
TGCGCCAGCAGCGAAGGGACGGCCCTGGGAGCCGAGCAGTACTTC
CASSEGTALGAEQYF
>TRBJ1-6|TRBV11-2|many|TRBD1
TGTGCCAGCAGCTCGCCAGGGGGAGGCTTTAGGTCACCCCTCCACTTT
CASSSPGGGFRSPLHF
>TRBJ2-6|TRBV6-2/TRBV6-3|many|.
TGTGCCAGCAGTTACTCCCGGGCTGGGGCCAACGTCCTGACTTTC
CASSYSRAGANVLTF
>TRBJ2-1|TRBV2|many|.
TGTGCCAGCATACGCCTGTGGGGGACGTCCCGTTACAATGAGCAGTTCTTC
CASIRLWGTSRYNEQFF
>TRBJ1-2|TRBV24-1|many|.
TGTGCCACCAGTGATACCAACAGAAACTATGGCTACACCTTC
CATSDTNRNYGYTF
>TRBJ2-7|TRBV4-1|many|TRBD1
TGCGCCAGCAGCCAGTTTCCGGGACAGGGGAGTGATAACGAGCAGTACTTC
CASSQFPGQGSDNEQYF
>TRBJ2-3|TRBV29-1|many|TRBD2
TGCAGCGTTGGTAGGCTAGCGGAAAGCACAGATACGCAGTATTTT
CSVGRLAESTDTQYF
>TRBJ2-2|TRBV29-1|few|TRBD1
TGCAGCGTTGAGGCCGGACAGGGGGAAACCGGGGAGCTGTTTTTT
CSVEAGQGETGELFF